The 14 T cell receptor beta chains reported below all come from one sample, sequenced in a study of blood T cell repertoires in COVID-19. Produced via immunoSEQ multiplex PCR; TCRdb's table is partial and in-frame only. The sample lists under 170,000 clones; around 85% were seen once. What was sequenced was peripheral blood. The receptors stem from a man aged 65 to 79 with acute or convalescent COVID-19.

The chain employs TRBV25-1 and TRBJ2-1; 9 positions agree with TRBD1. CDR3 length equals 17 residues. J gave up 7 bases and V 3 bases, and 13 bases lay outside the gene matches. Looked up from germline, CDR1 is MGHDK and CDR2 is SYGVNS. CDR3 amino acids: CASSEHSGQGLRNEQFF. In nucleotides, the CDR3 is TGTGCCAGCAGTGAGCACTCGGGACAGGGTCTTAGGAATGAGCAGTTCTTC.

The gene calls are TRBV13 and TRBJ1-2, with a weak D call TRBD1 (6 bases). The germline V gene encodes CDR1 PRHDT and CDR2 FYEKMQ (reference sequence). CDR3 size: 13 residues. The ends were cut back, 5 bases at V and 4 bases at J, with 11 bases in the middle. This chain's CDR3 is CASSRDKFYGYTF. The CDR3 DNA reads as TGTGCCAGCAGCCGGGACAAGTTCTATGGCTACACCTTC. The variable domain in full, with the rest retrieved from reference TRBV13 and TRBJ1-2, is AAGVIQSPRHLIKEKRETATLKCYPIPRHDTVYWYQQGPGQDPQFLISFYEKMQSDKGSIPDRFSAQQFSDYHSELNMSSLELGDSALYFCASSRDKFYGYTFGSGTRLTVV.

V and J are TRBV7-9 and TRBJ2-1; D is unclear. CDR1 is SEHNR, CDR2 FQNEAQ, per germline (reference sequence). V was pared by 4 bases and J by 15 bases, with 10 bases between. CDR3 size: 10 residues. Here the CDR3 reads CASSSTPAFF. Here the CDR3 DNA reads TGTGCCAGCAGCTCGACTCCAGCGTTCTTC.

The chain carries TRBV23-1 and TRBJ2-1; tentatively, D is TRBD2 (5 bases). TRBV23-1 is treated as an ORF (open reading frame) with a function not yet certain. The CDR3 is made up of 16 amino acids. Trimming cost V 2 bases and J 0 bases, with 11 bases left between them. For the CDR3, the DNA is TGCGCCAGCAGTCAACTCGGACTCCTCTCCTACAATGAGCAGTTCTTC. It encodes CASSQLGLLSYNEQFF.

The rearrangement uses TRBV5-5 and TRBJ2-1; 7 bases fit TRBD2. Germline trimming cut 0 bases from V and 9 bases from J; bases unmatched to any gene: 6. The CDR3 runs to 14 residues. Germline CDR1 SGHKS, CDR2 YYEKEE (reference sequence). CDR3 sequence (DNA): TGTGCCAGCAGCTTGGGACTAGCTCGAGGTGAGCAGTTCTTC. Translation gives CASSLGLARGEQFF.

The chain is built from TRBV28 and TRBJ1-1, with a weak D call TRBD1 (6 bases). V was cut by 5 bases and J by 1 base, with 17 bases left in between. CDR3 length: 16 amino acids. Germline V gene lookup returns CDR1 MDHEN and CDR2 SYDVKM. As DNA, the CDR3 is TGTGCCAGCAGTCCTCGTCTGGGACAACCGAACACTGAAGCTTTCTTT. It codes for CASSPRLGQPNTEAFF.

The CDR3 DNA reads TGCAGCGTTCGAGACACAGGGACAAAGTACTTC. Its protein is CSVRDTGTKYF. V and J are TRBV29-1 and TRBJ2-7; D might be TRBD1 (6 bases). The length of the CDR3 is 11 residues. The germline V gene encodes CDR1 SQVTM and CDR2 ANQGSEA. The V gene lost 5 bases and the J gene lost 11 bases, with 16 bases spanning the gap.

The chain uses TRBV9 and TRBJ2-7, with 7 positions matching TRBD1. CDR3 length: 14 residues. V gave up 0 bases and J gave up 4 bases; unmatched junction bases: 4. CDR1 SGDLS and CDR2 YYNGEE come from the germline V gene. DNA for the CDR3: TGTGCCAGCAGCGTAGCCGGGACAGAATACGAGCAGTACTTC. Translation gives CASSVAGTEYEQYF.

The rearrangement joins TRBV5-4 to TRBJ1-5, with D unclear. This CDR3 comprises 15 residues. Germline loops: CDR1 SGHNT, CDR2 YYREEE (reference sequence). The V end lost 0 bases, the J end lost 6 bases, and 13 bases lay between the germline ends. CDR3 sequence: CASSLGPYSPQPQHF. In DNA, the CDR3 is TGTGCCAGCAGCTTGGGACCCTACAGCCCTCAGCCCCAGCATTTT. Variable domain in full (rest from reference TRBV5-4 and TRBJ1-5): ETGVTQSPTHLIKTRGQQVTLRCSSQSGHNTVSWYQQALGQGPQFIFQYYREEENGRGNFPPRFSGLQFPNYSSELNVNALELDDSALYLCASSLGPYSPQPQHFGDGTRLSIL.

CDR3 in amino acids: CASKNPGQGLGYTF. The CDR3 DNA is TGTGCCAGCAAAAACCCGGGACAGGGATTAGGCTACACCTTC. The J gene is TRBJ1-2, the V gene TRBV28, with 9 bases identical to TRBD1. Germline assignment: CDR1 MDHEN and CDR2 SYDVKM. The junction had 11 bases not matched to a gene; V was cut back by 7 bases and J by 8 bases. CDR3 size: 14 residues.

The rearrangement joins TRBV5-1 to TRBJ2-5; 9 nucleotides agree with TRBD1. V dropped 0 bases and J dropped 1; count of bases not matched to a gene: 1. The germline V gene has CDR1 SGHRS and CDR2 YFSETQ. CDR3 length: 15 amino acids. CDR3 sequence reads: CASSLEGQGQETQYF. CDR3 coding DNA: TGCGCCAGCAGCTTGGAGGGACAGGGCCAAGAGACCCAGTACTTC.

This clone was found once. The V call is TRBV27, the J call TRBJ2-7, with 7 bases aligning to TRBD1. CDR1 is MNHEY and CDR2 is SMNVEV in the germline V gene (reference sequence). This CDR3 spans 13 amino acids. Germline trimming cut 6 bases from V and 4 bases from J; bases unmatched to any gene: 6. The CDR3 protein is CASRKTGKYEQYF. CDR3 nucleotide sequence: TGTGCCAGCAGAAAGACAGGGAAGTACGAGCAGTACTTC.

The J gene is TRBJ2-3, the V gene TRBV7-2; TRBD2 agrees at 8 bases. The germline gives CDR1 SGHTA, CDR2 FQGNSA. Trimming cost V 1 base and J 3 bases; bases outside gene matches: 3. This CDR3 is built from 15 residues. CDR3 coding DNA: TGTGCCAGCAGCTTAGACGGGAGGGTGACAGATACGCAGTATTTT. Translation: CASSLDGRVTDTQYF.

The genes are TRBV19 and TRBJ1-2, with 8 bases aligning to TRBD1. The germline V gene has CDR1 LNHDA and CDR2 SQIVND (reference sequence). V was pared by 3 bases and J by 8 bases, with 2 bases of the junction left unmatched. The CDR3 has 12 residues. The chain's CDR3 is CASSMAGGGYTF. The CDR3 nucleotides read TGTGCCAGTAGTATGGCAGGGGGCGGCTACACCTTC.